This section outlines one TCR beta chain sequence together with its context. The record originates from a study of blood T cell repertoires in COVID-19. Per the authors' pipeline: Quantification of nucleated cells was approximated via reference gene primer amplification. The data were produced by immunoSEQ multiplex PCR, yet TCRdb's version contains in-frame clones alone and is incomplete. V, J and clone size reflect that table, while D and trimming were determined from the DNA. The profile shows about 120,000 clones, roughly nine tenths of them singletons. V dropped 9 bases and J dropped 7 bases, with 24 bases sitting between them. The CDR3 has 15 amino acids. In germline, CDR1 is ENHRY, CDR2 SYGVKD.

The sample consisted of peripheral blood. This clonotype was obtained from a man between 65 and 85 years old with active or convalescent COVID-19. This chain uses TRBV10-3 with TRBJ1-2; tentatively, D is TRBD1 (6 bases). This CDR3 is CAISGAGGGLSGYTF. The CDR3 DNA is TGTGCCATATCAGGAGCTGGGGGGGGCCTCAGTGGCTACACCTTC.